This entry lists 6 T cell receptor beta chains sequenced from one sample in a study of tumor-infiltrating lymphocytes in primary liver carcinoma (dated by TCRdb to the late 2010s). Total RNA and DNA were co-extracted without cell sorting from roughly 20-30 mg of bulk tissue using the AllPrep DNA/RNA mini kit. Sequencing relied on an Illumina HiSeq 2500. Starting from about 550 ng total RNA, TCRbeta-specific cDNA was produced by reverse transcription with a constant-region primer and ProtoScript II reverse transcriptase. Three nested multiplex PCR rounds, following a slightly modified ARM-PCR procedure, were used to build the TCRbeta libraries. Multiplex TRBV1-TRBV30 forward primers and a Cbeta reverse primer were used in the first two PCR rounds, each of which was run for roughly 10 cycles. TCRdb passed the public sequencing reads through fastp at Q25 and MiXCR, retaining productive beta sequences. Merged by CDR3 protein, the rows form single entries marked with the most common genes and DNA. The sample table holds 95,000 to 100,000 distinct CDR3 sequences, of which about 67% were seen once. Around 10% of the sample is held by the ten biggest clonotypes.

The sample was liver tumor tissue from sampling region 2. The cell subset or site label corresponds to: tumor region T2, inferior pole. The receptors were sampled from a woman in her sixties with primary liver carcinoma and hepatitis B virus infection.

Of note for this clonotype: The germline gene is not matched at one end of the junction; a read error may be the cause. The J gene is TRBJ2-1, the V gene TRBV11-3, with D perhaps matching TRBD1 or TRBD2 (5 bases each). The length of the CDR3 is 14 residues. Germline V gene data show CDR1 as SGHNT and CDR2 as YENEEA. CDR3 amino acids: CDSSLRDRGSQQFF. The CDR3 region has the DNA TGTGACAGCAGCCTCCGGGACCGGGGCTCCCAGCAGTTCTTC.

This clonotype has a handful of counts. A clone one base away is much larger, so this may be a read error. The gene calls are TRBV4-1 and TRBJ1-2; TRBD1 agrees at 8 bases. The CDR3 has 14 residues. Germline V CDR1 and CDR2: MGHRA, YSYEKL. The CDR3 loop reads CARSQGDRSYGYTF. The CDR3 nucleotides read TGCGCCCGCAGCCAAGGGGACAGGTCCTATGGCTACACCTTC.

A few counts support this clonotype. The chain couples TRBV7-9 to TRBJ2-6; possible D gene TRBD2, 5 bases. Trimming took 4 bases from V and 4 from J, leaving 11 bases between them. CDR3 length equals 15 residues. Germline loops: CDR1 SEHNR, CDR2 FQNEAQ (reference sequence). The CDR3 DNA follows: TGTGCCAGCAGCTCATTAACGGGGGGGGCCAACGTCCTGACTTTC. Protein sequence: CASSSLTGGANVLTF.

This clonotype was seen repeatedly, ten times or more. This may stem from a read error, because a much larger clone lies one nucleotide away. This chain uses TRBV11-2 with TRBJ1-1; no reliable D call. This CDR3 has 13 residues. Germline values: CDR1 SGHAT, CDR2 FQNNGV. The CDR3 spells CASSFGPNTETFF. As DNA, the CDR3 is TGTGCCAGCAGCTTCGGGCCCAACACTGAAACTTTCTTT.

The V call is TRBV29-1, the J call TRBJ2-1; TRBD2 is a possible D gene (6 bases). Looked up from germline, CDR1 is SQVTM and CDR2 is ANQGSEA. The germline V and J ends were trimmed by 3 bases and 7 bases, with 22 bases remaining between them. The CDR3 is made up of 16 amino acids. CDR3 in DNA: TGCAGCGTTGATGGAACACTAGCTCCCGAATGGAATGAGCAGTTCTTC. Translating gives CSVDGTLAPEWNEQFF.

This clonotype was seen ten or more times. The chain employs TRBV20-1 and TRBJ2-7; TRBD1 matches 8 bases. Trimming removed 6 bases from V and 6 bases from J; junction bases left unmatched: 10. This CDR3 comprises 13 residues. Germline V lookup: CDR1 DFQATT, CDR2 SNEGSKA (reference sequence). The CDR3 here is CSAQTPGGGEQYF. As DNA, the CDR3 is TGCAGTGCCCAAACCCCAGGGGGCGGCGAGCAGTACTTC.